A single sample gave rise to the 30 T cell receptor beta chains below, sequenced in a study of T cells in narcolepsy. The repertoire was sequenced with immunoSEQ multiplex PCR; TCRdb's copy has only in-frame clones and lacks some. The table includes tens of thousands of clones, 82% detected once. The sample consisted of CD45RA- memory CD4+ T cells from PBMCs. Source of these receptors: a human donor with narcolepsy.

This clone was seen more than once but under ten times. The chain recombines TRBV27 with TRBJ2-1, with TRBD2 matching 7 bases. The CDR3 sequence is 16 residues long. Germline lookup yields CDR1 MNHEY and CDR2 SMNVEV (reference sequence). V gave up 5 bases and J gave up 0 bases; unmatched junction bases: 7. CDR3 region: CASSGMGGSSYNEQFF. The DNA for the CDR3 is TGTGCCAGCAGTGGAATGGGCGGGAGCTCCTACAATGAGCAGTTCTTC.

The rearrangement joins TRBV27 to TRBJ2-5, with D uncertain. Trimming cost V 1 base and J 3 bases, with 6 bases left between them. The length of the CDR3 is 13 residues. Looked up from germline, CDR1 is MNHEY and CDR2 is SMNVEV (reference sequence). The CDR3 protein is CASSLLYEETQYF. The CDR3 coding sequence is TGTGCCAGCAGTTTATTGTATGAAGAGACCCAGTACTTC.

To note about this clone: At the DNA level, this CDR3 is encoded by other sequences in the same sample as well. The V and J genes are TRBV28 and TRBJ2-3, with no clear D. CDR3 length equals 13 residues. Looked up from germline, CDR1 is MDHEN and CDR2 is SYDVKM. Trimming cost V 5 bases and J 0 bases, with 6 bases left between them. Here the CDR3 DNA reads TGTGCCAGCAGTCCCCCTAGCACAGATACGCAGTATTTT. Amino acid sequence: CASSPPSTDTQYF.

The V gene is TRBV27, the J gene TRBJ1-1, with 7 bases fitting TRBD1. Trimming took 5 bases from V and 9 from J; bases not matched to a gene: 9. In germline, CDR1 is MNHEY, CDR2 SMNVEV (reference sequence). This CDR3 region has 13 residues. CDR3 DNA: TGTGCCAGCAGTCCTCTACAGGGGCGCCAAGCTTTCTTT. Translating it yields CASSPLQGRQAFF.

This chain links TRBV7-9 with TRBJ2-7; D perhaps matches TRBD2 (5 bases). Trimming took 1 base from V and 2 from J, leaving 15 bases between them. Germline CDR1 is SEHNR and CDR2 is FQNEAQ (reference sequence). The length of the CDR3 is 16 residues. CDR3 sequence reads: CASSLDGIRLAYEQYF. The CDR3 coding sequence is TGTGCCAGCAGCTTAGACGGGATCCGGCTTGCCTACGAGCAGTACTTC. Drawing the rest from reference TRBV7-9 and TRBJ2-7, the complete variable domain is DTGVSQNPRHKITKRGQNVTFRCDPISEHNRLYWYRQTLGQGPEFLTYFQNEAQLEKSRLLSDRFSAERPKGSFSTLEIQRTEQGDSAMYLCASSLDGIRLAYEQYFGPGTRLTVT.

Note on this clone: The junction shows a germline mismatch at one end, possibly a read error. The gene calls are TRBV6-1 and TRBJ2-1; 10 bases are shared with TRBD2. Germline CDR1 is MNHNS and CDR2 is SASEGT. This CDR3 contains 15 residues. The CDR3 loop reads CASREAGGNLYEQFF. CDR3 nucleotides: TGTGCCAGCAGGGAAGCGGGGGGGAACTTATATGAGCAGTTCTTC.

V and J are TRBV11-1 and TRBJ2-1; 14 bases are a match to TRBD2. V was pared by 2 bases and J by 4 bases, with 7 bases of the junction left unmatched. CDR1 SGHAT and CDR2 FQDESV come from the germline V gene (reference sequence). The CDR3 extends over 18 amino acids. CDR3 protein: CASSLWTSGRLLYNEQFF. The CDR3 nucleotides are TGTGCCAGCAGCTTATGGACTAGCGGGAGGCTATTGTACAATGAGCAGTTCTTC.

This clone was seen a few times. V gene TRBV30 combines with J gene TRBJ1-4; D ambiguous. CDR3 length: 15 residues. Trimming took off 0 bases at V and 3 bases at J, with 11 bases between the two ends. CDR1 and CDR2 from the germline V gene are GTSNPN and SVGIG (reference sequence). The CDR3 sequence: CAWSVPGPPNEKLFF. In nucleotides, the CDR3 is TGTGCCTGGAGTGTACCCGGGCCCCCTAATGAAAAACTGTTTTTT. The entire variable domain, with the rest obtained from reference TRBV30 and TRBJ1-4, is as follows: SQTIHQWPATLVQPVGSPLSLECTVEGTSNPNLYWYRQAAGRGLQLLFYSVGIGQISSEVPQNLSASRPQDRQFILSSKKLLLSDSGFYLCAWSVPGPPNEKLFFGSGTQLSVL.

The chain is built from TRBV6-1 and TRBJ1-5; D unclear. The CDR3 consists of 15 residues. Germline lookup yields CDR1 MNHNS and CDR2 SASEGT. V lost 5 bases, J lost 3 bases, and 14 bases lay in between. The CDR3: CASSFGGLPNQPQHF. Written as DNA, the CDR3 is TGTGCCAGCAGTTTCGGCGGGTTACCCAATCAGCCCCAGCATTTT.

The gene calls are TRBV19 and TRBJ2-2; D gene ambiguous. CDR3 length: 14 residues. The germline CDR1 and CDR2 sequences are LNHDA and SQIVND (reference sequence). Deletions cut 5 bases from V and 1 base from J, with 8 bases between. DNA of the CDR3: TGTGCCAGTAGTGGGCAAGTGAACACCGGGGAGCTGTTTTTT. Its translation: CASSGQVNTGELFF.

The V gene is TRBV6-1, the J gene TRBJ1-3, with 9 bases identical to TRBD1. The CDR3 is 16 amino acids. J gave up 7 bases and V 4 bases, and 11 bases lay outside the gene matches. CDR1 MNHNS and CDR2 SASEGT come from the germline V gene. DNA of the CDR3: TGTGCCAGCAGTGCATCAAACCCCGGGACAGGGAACACCATATATTTT. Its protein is CASSASNPGTGNTIYF.

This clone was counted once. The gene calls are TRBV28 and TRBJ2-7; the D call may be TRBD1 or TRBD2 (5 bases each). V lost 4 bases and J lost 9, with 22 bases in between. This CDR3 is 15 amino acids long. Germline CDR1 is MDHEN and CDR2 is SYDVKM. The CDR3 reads CASSWASPSSRGQYF. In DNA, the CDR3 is TGTGCCAGCAGTTGGGCAAGCCCGTCTTCGAGGGGGCAGTACTTC.

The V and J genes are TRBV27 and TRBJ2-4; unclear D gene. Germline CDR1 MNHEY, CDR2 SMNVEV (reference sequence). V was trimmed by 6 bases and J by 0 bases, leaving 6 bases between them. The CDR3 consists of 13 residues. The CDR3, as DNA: TGTGCCAGCAGAGACGGAGCCAAAAACATTCAGTACTTC. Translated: CASRDGAKNIQYF.

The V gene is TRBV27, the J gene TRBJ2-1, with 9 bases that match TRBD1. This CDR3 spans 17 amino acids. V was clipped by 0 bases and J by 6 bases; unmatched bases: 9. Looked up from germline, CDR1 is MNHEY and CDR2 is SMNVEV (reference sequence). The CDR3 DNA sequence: TGTGCCAGCAGTTTATCGAGAGACAGGGGGGTCGGCAATGAGCAGTTCTTC. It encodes CASSLSRDRGVGNEQFF.

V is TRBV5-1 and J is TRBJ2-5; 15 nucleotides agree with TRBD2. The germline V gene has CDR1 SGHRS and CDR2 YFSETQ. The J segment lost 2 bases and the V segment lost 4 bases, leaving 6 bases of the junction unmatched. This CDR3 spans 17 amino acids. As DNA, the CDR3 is TGCGCCAGCAGCACCGGACTAGCGGGGGGGCGGCAAGAGACCCAGTACTTC. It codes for CASSTGLAGGRQETQYF.

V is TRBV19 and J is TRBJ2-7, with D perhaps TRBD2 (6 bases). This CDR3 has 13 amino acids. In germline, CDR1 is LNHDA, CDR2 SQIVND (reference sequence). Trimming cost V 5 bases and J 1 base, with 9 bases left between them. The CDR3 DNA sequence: TGTGCCAGTAGTTCTGGGGGGTCCTACGAGCAGTACTTC. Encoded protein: CASSSGGSYEQYF.

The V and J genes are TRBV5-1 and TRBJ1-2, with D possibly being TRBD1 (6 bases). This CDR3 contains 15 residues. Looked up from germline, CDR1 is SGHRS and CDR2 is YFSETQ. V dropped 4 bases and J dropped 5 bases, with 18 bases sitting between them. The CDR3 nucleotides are TGCGCCAGCAGCACGTCCTTAGGGGGGCCGTATGGCTACACCTTC. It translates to CASSTSLGGPYGYTF.

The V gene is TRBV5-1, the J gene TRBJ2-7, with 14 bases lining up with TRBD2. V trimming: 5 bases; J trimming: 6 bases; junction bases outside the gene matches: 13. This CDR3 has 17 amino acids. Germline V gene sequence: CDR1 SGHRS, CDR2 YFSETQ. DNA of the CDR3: TGCGCCAGCAGTTCCGCCGGGACTAGCGGGAGTGTGCGCGAGCAGTACTTC. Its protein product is CASSSAGTSGSVREQYF.

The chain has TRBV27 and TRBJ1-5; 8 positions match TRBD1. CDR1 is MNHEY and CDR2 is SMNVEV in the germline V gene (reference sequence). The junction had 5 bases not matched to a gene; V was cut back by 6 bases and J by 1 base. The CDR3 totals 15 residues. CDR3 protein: CASRKQGGSNQPQHF. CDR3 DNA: TGTGCCAGCAGGAAACAGGGGGGAAGCAATCAGCCCCAGCATTTT.

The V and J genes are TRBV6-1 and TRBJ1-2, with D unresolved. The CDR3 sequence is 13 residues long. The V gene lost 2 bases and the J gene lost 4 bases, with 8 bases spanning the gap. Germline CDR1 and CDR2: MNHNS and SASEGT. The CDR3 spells CASSERPFYGYTF. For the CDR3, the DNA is TGTGCCAGCAGTGAACGACCTTTCTATGGCTACACCTTC.

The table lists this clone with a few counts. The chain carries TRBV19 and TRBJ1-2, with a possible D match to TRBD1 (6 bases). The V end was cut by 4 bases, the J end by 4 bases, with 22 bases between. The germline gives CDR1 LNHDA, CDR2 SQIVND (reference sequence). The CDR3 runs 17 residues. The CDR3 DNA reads TGTGCCAGTAGTAAAATCCGAGGGGCAGGGGCATTCTATGGCTACACCTTC. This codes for CASSKIRGAGAFYGYTF.

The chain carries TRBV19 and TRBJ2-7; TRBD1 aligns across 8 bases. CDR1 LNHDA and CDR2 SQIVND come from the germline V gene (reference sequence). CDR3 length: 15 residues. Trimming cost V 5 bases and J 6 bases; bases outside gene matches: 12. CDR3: CASSPHRTGIGEQYF. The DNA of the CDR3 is TGTGCCAGTAGTCCCCACAGGACAGGGATTGGCGAGCAGTACTTC.

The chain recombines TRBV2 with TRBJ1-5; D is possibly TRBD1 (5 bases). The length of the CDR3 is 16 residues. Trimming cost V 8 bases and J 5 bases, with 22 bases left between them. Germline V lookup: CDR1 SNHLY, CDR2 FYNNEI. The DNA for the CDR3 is TGTGCCAGCGGTGTACATGAGGGGTATAGGGATCAGCCCCAGCATTTT. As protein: CASGVHEGYRDQPQHF.

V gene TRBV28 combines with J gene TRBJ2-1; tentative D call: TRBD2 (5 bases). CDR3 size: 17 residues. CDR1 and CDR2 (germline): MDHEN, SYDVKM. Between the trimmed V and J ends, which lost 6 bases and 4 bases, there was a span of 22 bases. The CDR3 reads CASRGFSEGRGYNEQFF. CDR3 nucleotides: TGTGCCAGCAGGGGATTCTCCGAGGGTCGCGGTTACAATGAGCAGTTCTTC. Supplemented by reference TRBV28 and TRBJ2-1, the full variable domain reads DVKVTQSSRYLVKRTGEKVFLECVQDMDHENMFWYRQDPGLGLRLIYFSYDVKMKEKGDIPEGYSVSREKKERFSLILESASTNQTSMYLCASRGFSEGRGYNEQFFGPGTRLTVL.

CDR3 in amino acids: CASSFIQGGYTF. The CDR3 DNA reads TGTGCCAGCAGCTTTATCCAGGGTGGCTACACCTTC. This rearrangement joins TRBV7-8 to TRBJ1-2, with a possible D match to TRBD1 (5 bases). The CDR3 length is 12 residues. In germline, CDR1 is SGHVS, CDR2 FQNEAQ. V lost 3 bases to trimming and J lost 7 bases, with 9 bases between them. The full variable domain, its missing parts supplied by reference TRBV7-8 and TRBJ1-2, is GAGVSQSPRYKVAKRGQDVALRCDPISGHVSLFWYQQALGQGPEFLTYFQNEAQLDKSGLPSDRFFAERPEGSVSTLKIQRTQQEDSAVYLCASSFIQGGYTFGSGTRLTVV.

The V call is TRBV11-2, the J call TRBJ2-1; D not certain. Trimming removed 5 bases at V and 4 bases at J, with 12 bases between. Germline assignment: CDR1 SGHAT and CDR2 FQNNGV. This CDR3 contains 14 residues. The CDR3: CASSRPLGYNEQFF. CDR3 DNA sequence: TGTGCCAGCAGCCGGCCTTTGGGTTACAATGAGCAGTTCTTC.

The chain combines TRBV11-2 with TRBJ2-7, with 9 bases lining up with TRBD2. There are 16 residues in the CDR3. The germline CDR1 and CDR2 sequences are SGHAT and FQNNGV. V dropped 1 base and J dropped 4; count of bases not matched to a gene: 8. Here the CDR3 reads CASSLVAGGRKYEQYF. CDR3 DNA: TGTGCCAGCAGCTTAGTGGCGGGGGGGCGAAAATACGAGCAGTACTTC.

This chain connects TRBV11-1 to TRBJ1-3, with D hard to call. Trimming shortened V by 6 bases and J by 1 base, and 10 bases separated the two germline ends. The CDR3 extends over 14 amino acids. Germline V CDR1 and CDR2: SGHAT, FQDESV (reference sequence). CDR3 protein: CASRTVGSGNTIYF. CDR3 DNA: TGTGCCAGCAGAACCGTTGGGTCTGGAAACACCATATATTTT.

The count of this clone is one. In DNA form, the CDR3 reads TGTGCCAGCAGTGACGGGACCATCTACAATGAGCAGTTCTTC. Amino acid sequence: CASSDGTIYNEQFF. The genes are TRBV6-4 and TRBJ2-1, with D possibly called TRBD1 or TRBD2 (5 bases each). CDR3 size: 14 residues. V dropped 2 bases and J dropped 3 bases, with 8 bases sitting between them. Germline CDR1 and CDR2: MRHNA and SNTAGT.

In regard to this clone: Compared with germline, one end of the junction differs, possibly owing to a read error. CDR3 coding DNA: TGTGCCAACAGTGAAGGCGCTCTCCCGGAAGCTTTCTTT. Its protein product is CANSEGALPEAFF. This chain connects TRBV25-1 to TRBJ1-1; no reliable D call. The CDR3 is 13 amino acids. Germline V gene data show CDR1 as MGHDK and CDR2 as SYGVNS.